This TCR beta chain came from a study of blood T cell repertoires in COVID-19. Study background: COVID-19 samples from acute and convalescent phases originated in the United States, Italy and Spain. In each case, the material was cDNA or gDNA derived from T cells, B-cell-depleted T cells, or PBMCs.

This table comes from immunoSEQ multiplex PCR, and its TCRdb copy is limited to in-frame clones, with some not included. In the table there are around 250,000 clones, approximately 89% of which are singletons. This CDR3 is built from 15 residues. V dropped 3 bases and J dropped 4 bases, with 16 bases sitting between them. The germline CDR1 and CDR2 sequences are KGHSH and LQKENI. Seattle's enrolled individuals joined amid active infection and were then monitored longitudinally. This clone was counted a single time. The chain uses TRBV18 and TRBJ2-7; D might be TRBD1 (5 bases). The sequence came from a woman in her 70s with COVID-19, enrolled during active disease. The material sequenced was peripheral blood. DNA of the CDR3: TGTGCCAGCTCACCTTCTTCGGGCAGGGTGTACGAGCAGTACTTC. Translation: CASSPSSGRVYEQYF.